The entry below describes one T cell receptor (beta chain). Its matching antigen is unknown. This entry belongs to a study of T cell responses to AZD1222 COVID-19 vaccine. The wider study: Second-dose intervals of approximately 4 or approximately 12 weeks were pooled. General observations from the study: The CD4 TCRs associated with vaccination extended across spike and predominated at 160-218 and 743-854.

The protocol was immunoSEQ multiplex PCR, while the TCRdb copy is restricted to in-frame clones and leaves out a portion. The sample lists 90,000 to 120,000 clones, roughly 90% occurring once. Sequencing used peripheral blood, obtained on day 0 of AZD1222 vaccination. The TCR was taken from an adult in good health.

The CDR3, as DNA: TGTGCCAGCAGCCTGATGGCACAGGGTTATGGCTACACCTTC. As protein: CASSLMAQGYGYTF. This rearrangement joins TRBV27 to TRBJ1-2; tentatively, D is TRBD1 (6 bases). Trimming left V 6 bases short and J 5 bases short, with 16 bases between. CDR3 length: 14 residues. In germline, CDR1 is MNHEY, CDR2 SMNVEV (reference sequence).